These 8 T cell receptor beta chains were all obtained from the same sample, sequenced in a study of cytomegalovirus exposure and HLA in healthy donors. The PCR used 60 Vbeta and 13 Jbeta primers. This table comes from immunoSEQ multiplex PCR, and its TCRdb copy is limited to in-frame clones, with some not included. The sample shows about 250,000 clones, under 80% of them seen only once. The sequenced sample consisted of PBMCs. The receptors originated from a female donor in good health and CMV-seronegative.

The rearrangement links TRBV11-2 to TRBJ2-2, with D perhaps TRBD1 (6 bases). V lost 6 bases, J lost 6 bases, and 23 bases lay in between. CDR3 length: 17 residues. Germline V gene data show CDR1 as SGHAT and CDR2 as FQNNGV. The CDR3 sequence is CASRSMRGTAGAGELFF. Here the CDR3 DNA reads TGTGCCAGCAGGTCGATGAGGGGGACGGCCGGGGCCGGGGAGCTGTTTTTT.

The rearrangement uses TRBV29-1 and TRBJ2-5; 8 positions agree with TRBD2. Germline CDR1 reads SQVTM; CDR2 reads ANQGSEA. Germline trimming cut 3 bases from V and 2 bases from J; bases unmatched to any gene: 23. The CDR3 is 20 residues long. The DNA for the CDR3 is TGCAGCGTTGACTCCGGGGCCGATTGGTCCCCGGGACTAGGACAAGAGACCCAGTACTTC. It yields the protein CSVDSGADWSPGLGQETQYF.

V and J are TRBV21-1 and TRBJ2-2; the table's D call, TRBD2, was not checked against the DNA. TRBV21-1 is flagged as a pseudogene. The CDR3 is 15 residues long. CDR3 region: CASSKGLADTGELFF. The CDR3 DNA sequence: TGTGCCAGCAGCAAGGGACTAGCGGACACCGGGGAGCTGTTTTTT.

This chain links TRBV4-2 with TRBJ2-5, with 9 bases lining up with TRBD2. Germline loops: CDR1 LGHNA, CDR2 YNFKEQ. The CDR3 runs 17 residues. V dropped 1 base and J dropped 3; count of bases not matched to a gene: 9. The CDR3 DNA reads TGTGCCAGCAGCCAAGGAGCTTCGCGGGAGGGCAAAGAGACCCAGTACTTC. Encoded protein: CASSQGASREGKETQYF.

V gene TRBV27 combines with J gene TRBJ2-1, with 7 nucleotides matching TRBD2. CDR3 length: 14 residues. V lost 3 bases, J lost 10 bases, and 9 bases stayed unmatched. Germline V gene lookup returns CDR1 MNHEY and CDR2 SMNVEV (reference sequence). In DNA form, the CDR3 reads TGTGCCAGCAGTTTCTCCGGGGGGAGGGTCGAGCAGTTCTTC. Encoded protein: CASSFSGGRVEQFF.

This chain connects TRBV5-1 to TRBJ2-7, with D perhaps TRBD1 (5 bases). The CDR3 consists of 16 residues. V lost 0 bases and J 5 bases, leaving 18 bases between the germline ends. Germline CDR1 is SGHRS and CDR2 is YFSETQ. CDR3 sequence (DNA): TGCGCCAGCAGCTTGGGAATAGGGGCCCCTGGGAACGAGCAGTACTTC. This translates into CASSLGIGAPGNEQYF.

V usage is TRBV4-1 and J usage is TRBJ2-7, with 7 positions matching TRBD2. Germline CDR1 and CDR2: MGHRA and YSYEKL. The CDR3 runs to 15 residues. J gave up 3 bases and V 0 bases, and 5 bases lay outside the gene matches. CDR3 sequence reads: CASSQERLADYEQYF. CDR3 nucleotide sequence: TGCGCCAGCAGCCAAGAACGACTAGCAGACTACGAGCAGTACTTC.

The CDR3 DNA reads as TGTGCCAGCTCACCACCGTTCGCAGGGGAAGAGACCCAGTACTTC. Its protein is CASSPPFAGEETQYF. J is TRBJ2-5 and V is TRBV18, with D possibly TRBD1 on 6 matching bases. The V gene's germline CDR1 is KGHSH and CDR2 LQKENI. CDR3 length: 15 amino acids. Trimming shortened V by 0 bases and J by 3 bases, and 11 bases separated the two germline ends.